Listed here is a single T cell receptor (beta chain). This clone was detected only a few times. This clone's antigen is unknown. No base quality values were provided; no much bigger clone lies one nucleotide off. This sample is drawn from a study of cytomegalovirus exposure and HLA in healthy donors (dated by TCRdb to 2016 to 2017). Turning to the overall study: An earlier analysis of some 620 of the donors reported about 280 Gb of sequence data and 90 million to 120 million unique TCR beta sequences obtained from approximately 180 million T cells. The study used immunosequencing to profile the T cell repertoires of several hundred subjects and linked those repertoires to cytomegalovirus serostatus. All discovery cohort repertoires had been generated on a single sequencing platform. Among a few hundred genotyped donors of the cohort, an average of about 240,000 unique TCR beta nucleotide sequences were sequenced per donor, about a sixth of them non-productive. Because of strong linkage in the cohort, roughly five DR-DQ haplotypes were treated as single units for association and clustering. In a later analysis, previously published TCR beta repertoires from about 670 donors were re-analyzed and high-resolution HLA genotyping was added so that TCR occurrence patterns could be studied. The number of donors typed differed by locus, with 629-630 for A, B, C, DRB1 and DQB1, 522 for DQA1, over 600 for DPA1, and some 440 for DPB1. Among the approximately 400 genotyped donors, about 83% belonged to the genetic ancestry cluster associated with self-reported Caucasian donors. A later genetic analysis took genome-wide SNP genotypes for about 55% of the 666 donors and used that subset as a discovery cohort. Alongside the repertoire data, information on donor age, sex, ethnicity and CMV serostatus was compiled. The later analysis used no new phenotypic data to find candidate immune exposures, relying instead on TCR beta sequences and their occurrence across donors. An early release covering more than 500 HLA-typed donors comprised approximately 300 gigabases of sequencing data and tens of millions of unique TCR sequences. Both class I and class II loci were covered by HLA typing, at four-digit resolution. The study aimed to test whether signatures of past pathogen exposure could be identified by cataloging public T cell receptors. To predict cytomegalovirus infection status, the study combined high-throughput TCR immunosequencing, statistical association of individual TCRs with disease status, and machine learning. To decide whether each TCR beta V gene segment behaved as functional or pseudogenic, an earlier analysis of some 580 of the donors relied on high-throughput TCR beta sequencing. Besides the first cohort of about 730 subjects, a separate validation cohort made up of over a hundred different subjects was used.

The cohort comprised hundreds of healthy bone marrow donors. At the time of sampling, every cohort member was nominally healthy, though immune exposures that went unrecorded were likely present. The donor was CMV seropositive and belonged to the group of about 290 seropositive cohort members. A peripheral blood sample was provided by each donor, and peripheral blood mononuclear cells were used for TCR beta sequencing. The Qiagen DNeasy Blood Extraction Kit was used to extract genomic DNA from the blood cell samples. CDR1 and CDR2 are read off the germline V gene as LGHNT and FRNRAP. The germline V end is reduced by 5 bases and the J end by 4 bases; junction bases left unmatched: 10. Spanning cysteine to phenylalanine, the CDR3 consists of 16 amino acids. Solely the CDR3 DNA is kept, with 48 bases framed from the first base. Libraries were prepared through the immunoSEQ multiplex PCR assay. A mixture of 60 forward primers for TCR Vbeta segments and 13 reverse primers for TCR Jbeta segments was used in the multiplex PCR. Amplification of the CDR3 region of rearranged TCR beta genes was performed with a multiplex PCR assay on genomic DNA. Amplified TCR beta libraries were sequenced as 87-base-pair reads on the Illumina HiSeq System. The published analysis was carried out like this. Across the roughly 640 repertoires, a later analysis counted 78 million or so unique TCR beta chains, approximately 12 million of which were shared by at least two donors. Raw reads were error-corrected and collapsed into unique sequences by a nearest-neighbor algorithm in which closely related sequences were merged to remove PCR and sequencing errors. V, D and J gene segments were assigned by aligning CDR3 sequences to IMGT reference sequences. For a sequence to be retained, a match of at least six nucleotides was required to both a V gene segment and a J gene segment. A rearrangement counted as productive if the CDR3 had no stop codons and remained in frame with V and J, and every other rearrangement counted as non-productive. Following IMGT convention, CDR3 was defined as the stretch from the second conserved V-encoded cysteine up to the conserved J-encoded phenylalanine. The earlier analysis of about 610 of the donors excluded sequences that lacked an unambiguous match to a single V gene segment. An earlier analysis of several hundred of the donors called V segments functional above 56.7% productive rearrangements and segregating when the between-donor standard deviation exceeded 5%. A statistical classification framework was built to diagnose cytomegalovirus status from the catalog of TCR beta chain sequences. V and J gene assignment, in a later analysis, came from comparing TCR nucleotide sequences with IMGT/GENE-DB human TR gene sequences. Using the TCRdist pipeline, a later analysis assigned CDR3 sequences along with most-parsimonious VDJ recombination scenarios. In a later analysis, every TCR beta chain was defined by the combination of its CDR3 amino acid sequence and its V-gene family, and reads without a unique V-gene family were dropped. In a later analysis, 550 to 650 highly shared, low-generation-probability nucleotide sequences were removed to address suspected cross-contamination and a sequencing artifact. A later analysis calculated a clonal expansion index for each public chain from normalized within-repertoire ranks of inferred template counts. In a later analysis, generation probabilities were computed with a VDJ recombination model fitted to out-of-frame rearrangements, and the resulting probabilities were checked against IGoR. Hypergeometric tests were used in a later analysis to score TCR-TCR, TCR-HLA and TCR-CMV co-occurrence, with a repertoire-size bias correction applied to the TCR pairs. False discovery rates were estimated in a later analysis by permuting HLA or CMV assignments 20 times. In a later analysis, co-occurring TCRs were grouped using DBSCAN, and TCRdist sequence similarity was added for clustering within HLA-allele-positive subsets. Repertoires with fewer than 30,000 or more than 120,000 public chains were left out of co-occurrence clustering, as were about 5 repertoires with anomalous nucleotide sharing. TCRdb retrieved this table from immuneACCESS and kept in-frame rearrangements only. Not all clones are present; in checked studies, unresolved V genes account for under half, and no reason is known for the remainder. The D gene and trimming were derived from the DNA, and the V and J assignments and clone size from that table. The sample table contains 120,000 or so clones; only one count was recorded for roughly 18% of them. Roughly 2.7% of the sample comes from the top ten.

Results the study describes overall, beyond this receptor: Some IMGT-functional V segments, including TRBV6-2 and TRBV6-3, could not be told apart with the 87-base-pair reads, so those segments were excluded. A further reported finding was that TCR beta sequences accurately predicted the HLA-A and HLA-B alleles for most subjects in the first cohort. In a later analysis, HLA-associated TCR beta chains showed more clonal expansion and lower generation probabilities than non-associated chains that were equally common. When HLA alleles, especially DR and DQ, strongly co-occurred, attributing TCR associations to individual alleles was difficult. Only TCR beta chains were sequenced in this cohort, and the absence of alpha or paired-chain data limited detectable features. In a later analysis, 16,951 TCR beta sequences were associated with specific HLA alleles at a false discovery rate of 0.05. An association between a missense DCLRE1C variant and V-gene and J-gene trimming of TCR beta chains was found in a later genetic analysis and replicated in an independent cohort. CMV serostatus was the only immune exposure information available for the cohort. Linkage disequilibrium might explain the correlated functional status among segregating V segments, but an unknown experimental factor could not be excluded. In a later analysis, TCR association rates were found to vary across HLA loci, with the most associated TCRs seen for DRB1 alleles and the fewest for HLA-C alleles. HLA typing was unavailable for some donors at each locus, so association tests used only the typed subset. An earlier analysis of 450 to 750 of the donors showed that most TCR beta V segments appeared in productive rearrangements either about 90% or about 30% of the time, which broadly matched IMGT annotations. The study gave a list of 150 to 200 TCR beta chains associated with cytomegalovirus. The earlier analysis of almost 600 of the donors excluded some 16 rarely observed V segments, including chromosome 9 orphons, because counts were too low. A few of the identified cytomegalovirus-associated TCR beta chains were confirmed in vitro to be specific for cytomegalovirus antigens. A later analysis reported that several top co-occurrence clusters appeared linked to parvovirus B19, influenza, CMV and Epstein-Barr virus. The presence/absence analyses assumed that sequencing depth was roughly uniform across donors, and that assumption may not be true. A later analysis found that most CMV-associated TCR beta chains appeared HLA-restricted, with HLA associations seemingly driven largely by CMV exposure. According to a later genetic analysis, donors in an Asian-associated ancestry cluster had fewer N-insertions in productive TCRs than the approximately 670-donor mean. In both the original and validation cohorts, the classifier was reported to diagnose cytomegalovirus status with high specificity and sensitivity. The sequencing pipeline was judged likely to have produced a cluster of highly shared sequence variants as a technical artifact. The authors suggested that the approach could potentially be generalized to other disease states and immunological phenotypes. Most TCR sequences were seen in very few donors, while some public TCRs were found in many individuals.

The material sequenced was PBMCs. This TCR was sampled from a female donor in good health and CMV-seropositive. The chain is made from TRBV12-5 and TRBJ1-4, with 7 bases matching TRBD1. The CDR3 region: CASGAALGQRNEKLFF. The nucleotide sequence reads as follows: TGTGCTAGTGGTGCCGCTTTGGGACAGCGTAATGAAAAACTGTTTTTT.